This TCR beta chain was sequenced for a study of blood T cell repertoires in COVID-19 (dated by TCRdb to 2019 to 2021). Background for the entire study: Samples covering the acute and convalescent phases of COVID-19 were provided by collaborators in the United States, Italy and Spain. The prospective study material was composed of cDNA or gDNA derived from T cells, B-cell-depleted T cells, or PBMCs. Deeply sampled blood TCRbeta repertoires from subjects exposed to, actively infected with, or recovered from COVID-19 were included in the dataset. A freely available public database, intended as a resource for researchers studying the immune response to SARS-CoV-2, is where the repertoires were released. Samples were obtained from the ongoing ImmuneRACE study (first 160 participants) and from 950 to 1,500 subjects provided by 6 global collaborators. A de-identified subject ID, COVID-19 status, age in years and sex were almost always included in the sample metadata. Where available, HLA class I and class II types were obtained from metadata supplied by the sample provider rather than from assay-based typing.

The immunoSEQ Assay, a bias-controlled multiplex PCR, was used to amplify TCRbeta CDR3 regions from genomic DNA. For the original study's pipeline: The number of nucleated cells in each sample was estimated by amplification of reference gene primers within the assay. To quantify the absolute abundance of each unique TCRbeta CDR3 rearrangement, sequence reads were collapsed and filtered. For each sample, productive Simpson clonality was calculated as the square root of Simpson's diversity index across productive rearrangements. Imported from immuneACCESS, the table was reduced by TCRdb to in-frame sequences with V and J called. These copies leave out some clones; in studies compared against another copy, an unresolved V gene accounts for under half, and the cause of the remainder is not known. V, J and clone size were drawn from that table, and D and trimming were deduced from the DNA. This sample is represented by some 170,000 clones; roughly 89% of them were singletons. Roughly 1.6% of the sample rests with the top ten.

General study outcomes and caveats: The amount of clinical and demographic metadata varied by source and participant and was provided uncurated.

The germline V gene provides CDR1 LGHNA and CDR2 YSLEER. The CDR3 covers 17 residues, taking in both the cysteine and the phenylalanine. The sequence is cut down to CDR3 DNA, 51 bases in frame from base 1. Relative to germline, V is missing 0 bases and J is missing 0 bases, with 5 bases of the junction outside any gene match. Regarding this clone: The antigen this receptor binds is unknown. The input lacks base qualities; no much larger clone sits a single base away.

Each collaborating institution followed its own protocols to collect whole blood in K2EDTA tubes. For TCRbeta analysis, collaborators shipped samples as frozen whole blood, isolated PBMCs, or DNA extracted from either of those sample types. The sequence derives from a woman in her fifties or sixties with acute or convalescent COVID-19. The sample was peripheral blood. The sequence is built from TRBV4-3 and TRBJ2-1; a stretch of 7 junction bases matches TRBD2. The CDR3 is CASSQDEVAGSYNEQFF. The DNA is TGCGCCAGCAGCCAAGATGAGGTAGCGGGCTCCTACAATGAGCAGTTCTTC.